The 5 T cell receptor beta chains below all came from one sample that was sequenced in a study of T cells in Graves' hyperthyroidism and ophthalmopathy. Amplified TCR beta CDR3 regions came from RNA transcripts. TCR CDR3 regions were first amplified by RT-PCR with HTBI primers. A single record per CDR3 protein comes from TCRdb applying MiXCR to the multiplex PCR reads. The sample lists a few hundred thousand distinct CDR3 sequences; about 20% were seen once. The sample taken for sequencing was blood. The origin of the receptors is a woman aged 45-59 years with Graves' hyperthyroidism.

The chain links TRBV4-1 to TRBJ2-7, with TRBD1 as a possible D gene (7 bases). Trimming removed 0 bases from V and 2 bases from J, with 11 bases in between. CDR3 length: 15 residues. From germline, CDR1 is MGHRA and CDR2 YSYEKL. The CDR3 reads CASSQDGGGTYEQYF. CDR3 in DNA: TGCGCCAGCAGCCAAGACGGAGGGGGCACCTACGAGCAGTACTTC.

The gene calls are TRBV2 and TRBJ2-2; D unclear. The germline V and J ends were trimmed by 1 base and 0 bases, with 9 bases remaining between them. This CDR3 is 16 amino acids long. Germline V gene data show CDR1 as SNHLY and CDR2 as FYNNEI. The CDR3 nucleotides are TGTGCCAGCAGTGAAGTGGGTGGACCGAACACCGGGGAGCTGTTTTTT. Its translation is CASSEVGGPNTGELFF.

The gene calls are TRBV15 and TRBJ2-1; 10 bases agree with TRBD2. The V segment lost 0 bases and the J segment 6 bases; nucleotides outside the gene matches: 5. Germline V gene sequence: CDR1 LNHNV, CDR2 YYDKDF (reference sequence). CDR3 length equals 16 residues. CDR3 amino acids: CATSRDRLAGANEQFF. CDR3 DNA sequence: TGTGCCACCAGCAGAGATAGGCTAGCGGGAGCCAATGAGCAGTTCTTC.

This clonotype was observed many times. The gene calls are TRBV28 and TRBJ2-1; D perhaps matches TRBD1 (8 bases). Germline V lookup: CDR1 MDHEN, CDR2 SYDVKM. Trimming cost V 5 bases and J 6 bases, with 17 bases left between them. This CDR3 is built from 15 residues. Here the CDR3 reads CASSPRTGRGNEQFF. CDR3 nucleotides: TGTGCCAGCAGTCCCCGGACAGGGAGGGGCAATGAGCAGTTCTTC.

V gene TRBV4-3 combines with J gene TRBJ2-1; D may be TRBD2 (7 bases). This CDR3 contains 17 residues. V gave up 2 bases and J gave up 10 bases, with 24 bases separating them. Germline CDR1 and CDR2: LGHNA and YSLEER. The CDR3 DNA reads TGCGCCAGCAGCCAACTTAGTACAGGGAGGGTAATTTTCGAGCAGTTCTTC. This gives the protein CASSQLSTGRVIFEQFF.